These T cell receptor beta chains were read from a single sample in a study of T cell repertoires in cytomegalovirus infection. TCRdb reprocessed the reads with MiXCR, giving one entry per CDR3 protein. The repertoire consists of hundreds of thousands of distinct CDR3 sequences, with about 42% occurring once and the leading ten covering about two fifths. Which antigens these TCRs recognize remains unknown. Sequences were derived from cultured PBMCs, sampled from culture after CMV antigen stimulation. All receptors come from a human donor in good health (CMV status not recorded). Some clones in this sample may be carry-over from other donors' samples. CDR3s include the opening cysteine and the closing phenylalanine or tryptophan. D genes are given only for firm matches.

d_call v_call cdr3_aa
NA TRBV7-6 CASSYRKNTEAFF
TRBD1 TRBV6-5 CASSKDRAQPQHF
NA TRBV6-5 CASSYGGNMNTEAFF
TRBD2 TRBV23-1 CASSQSGGLAADLGEQYF
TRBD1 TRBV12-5 CASGSGTGRAFF
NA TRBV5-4 CASSLDPDRPQHF
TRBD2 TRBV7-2 CASSADRLAGGTDTQYF
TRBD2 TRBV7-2 CASSFVGLAGGSYNEQFF
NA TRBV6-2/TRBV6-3 CASCSSRVRVYNEQFF
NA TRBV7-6 CASSPLLDSPGYEQYF
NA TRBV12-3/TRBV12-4 CASSFDGGSETQYF
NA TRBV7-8 CASSSFRGRNEKLFF
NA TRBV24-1 CATSDAQGRETQYF
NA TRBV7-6 CASSLGGVPEQFF
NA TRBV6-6 CASRSRVTQYGNQPQHF
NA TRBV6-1 CASSAGVKYEQYF
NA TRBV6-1 CASSEGAGSYNEQFF
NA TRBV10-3 CAISAGVDDQPQHF
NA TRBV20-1 CSARDSGGDYGYTF
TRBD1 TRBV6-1 CASRDRDRGKSSQHF
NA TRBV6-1 CASSHSYGNQPQHF
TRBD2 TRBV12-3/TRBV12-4 CASSTPSGRAVGTNTGELFF
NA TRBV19 CASSIPGQTNEKLFF
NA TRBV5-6 CASSLRVDDETQYF
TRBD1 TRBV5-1 CASSYGDRGYEQYF